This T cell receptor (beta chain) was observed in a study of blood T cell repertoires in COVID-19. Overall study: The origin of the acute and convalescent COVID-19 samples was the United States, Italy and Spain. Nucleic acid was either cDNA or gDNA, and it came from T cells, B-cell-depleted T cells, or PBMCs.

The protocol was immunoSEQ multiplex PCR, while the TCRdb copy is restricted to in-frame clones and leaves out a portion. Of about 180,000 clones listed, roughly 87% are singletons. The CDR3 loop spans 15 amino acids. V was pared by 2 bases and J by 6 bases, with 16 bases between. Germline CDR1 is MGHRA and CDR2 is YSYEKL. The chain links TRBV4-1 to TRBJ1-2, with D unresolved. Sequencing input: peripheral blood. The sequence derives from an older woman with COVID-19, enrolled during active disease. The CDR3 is CASSQSEGVLHGYTF. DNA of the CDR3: TGCGCCAGCAGCCAATCAGAGGGAGTCCTGCATGGCTACACCTTC.